Following are 27 T cell receptor beta chains from one sample sequenced in a study of T-cell memory formation after mild COVID-19. Each CDR3 protein is one row after TCRdb ran MiXCR on the 5' RACE reads. The data contain fewer than 250,000 distinct CDR3 sequences, roughly 14% of them singletons. Sequencing used PBMCs or a T cell subset sorted from them (not recorded which). These receptors were obtained from an adult woman who had mild COVID-19 (a few samples of this study predate the infection). Cell type and time point are not known.

This chain connects TRBV11-1 to TRBJ2-1; the D gene could be TRBD1 or TRBD2 (5 bases each). The length of the CDR3 is 13 residues. Trimming took 5 bases from V and 7 from J, leaving 12 bases between them. Germline loops: CDR1 SGHAT, CDR2 FQDESV (reference sequence). The chain's CDR3 is CASSPGTLNEQFF. For the CDR3, the DNA is TGTGCCAGCAGCCCCGGGACGCTGAATGAGCAGTTCTTC. The full variable domain, completed using reference TRBV11-1 and TRBJ2-1, is EAEVAQSPRYKITEKSQAVAFWCDPISGHATLYWYRQILGQGPELLVQFQDESVVDDSQLPKDRFSAERLKGVDSTLKIQPAELGDSAMYLCASSPGTLNEQFFGPGTRLTVL.

The rearrangement links TRBV7-2 to TRBJ1-5, with TRBD1 matching over 7 bases. Germline lookup yields CDR1 SGHTA and CDR2 FQGNSA. The trim removed 5 bases at V and 6 bases at J, leaving 4 bases unmatched. This CDR3 is 13 amino acids long. The CDR3 reads CASSRQGSQPQHF. The CDR3 nucleotides read TGTGCCAGCAGCCGACAGGGAAGTCAGCCCCAGCATTTT.

The chain joins TRBV12-3 or TRBV12-4 to TRBJ1-6; D is ambiguous. The CDR3 covers 13 residues. Trimming pared 6 bases from V and 6 bases from J, leaving 9 bases between. The CDR3 is CASRTGGNSPLHF. CDR3 DNA: TGTGCCAGCAGGACCGGCGGTAATTCACCCCTCCACTTT.

This clonotype has only a few counts. V usage is TRBV29-1 and J usage is TRBJ1-1; unclear D gene. The CDR3 length is 13 residues. Germline V gives CDR1 SQVTM, CDR2 ANQGSEA. Trimming shortened V by 8 bases and J by 0 bases, and 13 bases separated the two germline ends. Written as DNA, the CDR3 is TGCAGCTCGAGGGCGGGGATGAACACTGAAGCTTTCTTT. It codes for CSSRAGMNTEAFF. Looking up the rest from reference TRBV29-1 and TRBJ1-1 gives the full variable domain: SAVISQKPSRDICQRGTSLTIQCQVDSQVTMMFWYRQQPGQSLTLIATANQGSEATYESGFVIDKFPISRPNLTFSTLTVSNMSPEDSSIYLCSSRAGMNTEAFFGQGTRLTVV.

J is TRBJ2-1 and V is TRBV9; TRBD2 agrees at 11 bases. V was pared by 0 bases and J by 9 bases, with 11 bases of the junction left unmatched. This CDR3 has 17 amino acids. Germline V gene lookup returns CDR1 SGDLS and CDR2 YYNGEE. CDR3 region: CASSVDPSGRTTGEQFF. Written as DNA, the CDR3 is TGTGCCAGCAGCGTAGATCCTAGCGGGAGGACTACAGGTGAGCAGTTCTTC.

V is TRBV20-1 and J is TRBJ2-3; D gene uncertain. The V and J ends lost 6 bases and 1 base respectively, with 11 bases between them. The germline gives CDR1 DFQATT, CDR2 SNEGSKA (reference sequence). The length of the CDR3 is 13 residues. CDR3 in DNA: TGCAGTGCCAATACTGGGGGCACAGATACGCAGTATTTT. This gives the protein CSANTGGTDTQYF.

This clonotype turned up a few times. The chain uses TRBV20-1 and TRBJ2-7, with D perhaps assigned TRBD1 or TRBD2 (5 bases each). Trimming removed 5 bases from V and 2 bases from J, with 16 bases in between. Looked up from germline, CDR1 is DFQATT and CDR2 is SNEGSKA (reference sequence). The CDR3 is made up of 14 amino acids. CDR3 residues: CSALRDQLAYEQYF. DNA of the CDR3: TGCAGTGCTTTACGGGACCAGCTAGCCTACGAGCAGTACTTC.

The rearrangement uses TRBV20-1 and TRBJ1-1; no firm D call. Germline CDR1 and CDR2: DFQATT and SNEGSKA (reference sequence). The CDR3 has 11 residues. V was trimmed by 0 bases and J by 8 bases, leaving 7 bases between them. The CDR3 coding sequence is TGCAGTGCTAGAGAATCGTTCGAAGCTTTCTTT. Encoded protein: CSARESFEAFF.

This chain joins TRBV7-2 and TRBJ2-5; 9 nucleotides align to TRBD2. Germline CDR1 is SGHTA and CDR2 is FQGNSA. Unmatched junction bases numbered 9, after V lost 5 bases and J lost 5 bases. The CDR3 has 15 amino acids. The CDR3 DNA is TGTGCCAGCAGCCCCAATGTAGCGGGAGAGGAGACCCAGTACTTC. Encoded protein: CASSPNVAGEETQYF.

This chain joins TRBV3-1 and TRBJ1-2; D call uncertain. Germline values: CDR1 LGHDT, CDR2 YNNKEL (reference sequence). Trimming removed 0 bases from V and 8 bases from J, with 13 bases in between. This CDR3 is built from 14 residues. CDR3 in DNA: TGTGCCAGCAGCCAAGAAATCACAGCCGGGGGCTACACCTTC. It translates to CASSQEITAGGYTF.

This chain links TRBV2 with TRBJ1-2; 9 nucleotides match TRBD1. Germline CDR1 SNHLY, CDR2 FYNNEI. This CDR3 has 13 amino acids. Trimming removed 7 bases from V and 8 bases from J; junction bases left unmatched: 8. In DNA, the CDR3 is TGTGCCAGCAAGAGCAACAGGGGGCAGGGCTACACCTTC. It translates to CASKSNRGQGYTF.

The rearrangement uses TRBV4-3 and TRBJ2-1, with 7 nucleotides matching TRBD2. Germline V gene data show CDR1 as LGHNA and CDR2 as YSLEER. V dropped 0 bases and J dropped 4; count of bases not matched to a gene: 9. The CDR3 extends over 17 amino acids. Here the CDR3 reads CASSQDGGSRGYNEQFF. CDR3 nucleotide sequence: TGCGCCAGCAGCCAAGACGGCGGGAGCCGGGGTTACAATGAGCAGTTCTTC.

This chain links TRBV6-5 with TRBJ1-2; perhaps TRBD1 as D (5 bases). Germline-derived CDR1 and CDR2 are MNHEY and SVGAGI. The CDR3 has 15 amino acids. V shed 6 bases and J shed 1 base, with 15 bases lying between them. CDR3 in amino acids: CASRAGTVVNYGYTF. The DNA for the CDR3 is TGTGCCAGCAGAGCCGGGACGGTGGTTAACTATGGCTACACCTTC.

The chain combines TRBV4-1 with TRBJ1-4; 8 nucleotides agree with TRBD1. V trimming: 6 bases; J trimming: 4 bases; junction bases outside the gene matches: 7. From germline, CDR1 is MGHRA and CDR2 YSYEKL. The CDR3 sequence is 15 residues long. CDR3 DNA: TGCGCCAGCAGGTGGACAGGGATTGGTAATGAAAAACTGTTTTTT. Translation: CASRWTGIGNEKLFF.

This clonotype appeared a few times. The V and J genes are TRBV7-2 and TRBJ2-1; D ambiguous. This CDR3 comprises 14 residues. From germline, CDR1 is SGHTA and CDR2 FQGNSA. V gave up 1 base and J gave up 10 bases, with 14 bases separating them. The CDR3 spells CASSLEGWLGEQFF. In DNA form, the CDR3 reads TGTGCCAGCAGCTTAGAAGGCTGGCTCGGGGAGCAGTTCTTC.

This clonotype was detected a few times. The chain employs TRBV6-7 and TRBJ1-3; TRBD1 matches at 8 bases. TRBV6-7 counts as an open reading frame of uncertain function. CDR3 length: 15 residues. J gave up 0 bases and V 5 bases, and 3 bases lay outside the gene matches. CDR3: CASSPDRGSGNTIYF. Written as DNA, the CDR3 is TGTGCCAGCAGTCCAGACAGGGGCTCTGGAAACACCATATATTTT.

The chain has TRBV5-1 and TRBJ2-2; 7 positions agree with TRBD1. V dropped 0 bases and J dropped 6; count of bases not matched to a gene: 14. Germline V lookup: CDR1 SGHRS, CDR2 YFSETQ. This CDR3 has 18 residues. The CDR3 here is CASSLARGFTGLPGELFF. The CDR3 nucleotides read TGCGCCAGCAGCTTGGCCAGGGGGTTCACAGGCCTCCCCGGGGAGCTGTTTTTT.

The chain has TRBV7-2 and TRBJ1-1; a possible D gene is TRBD1 (5 bases). Looked up from germline, CDR1 is SGHTA and CDR2 is FQGNSA. CDR3 size: 16 residues. The ends were cut back, 1 base at V and 5 bases at J, with 17 bases in the middle. The CDR3 here is CASSLGGMGVDTEAFF. The CDR3 nucleotides are TGTGCCAGCAGCTTAGGAGGTATGGGGGTCGATACTGAAGCTTTCTTT.

This clonotype was observed once. The rearrangement joins TRBV15 to TRBJ1-5; 9 nucleotides align to TRBD1. This CDR3 is 16 amino acids long. CDR1 is LNHNV and CDR2 is YYDKDF in the germline V gene (reference sequence). The V gene end was trimmed by 0 bases and the J gene end by 5 bases; junction bases not matched to a gene: 5. Here the CDR3 reads CATSREGTGLYQPQHF. The CDR3 nucleotides are TGTGCCACCAGCAGAGAGGGGACAGGGCTTTATCAGCCCCAGCATTTT.

The chain is built from TRBV5-1 and TRBJ2-6, with TRBD1 matching over 7 bases. The CDR3 loop spans 18 amino acids. The ends lost 0 bases at V and 2 bases at J; junction bases unmatched: 8. The V gene's germline CDR1 is SGHRS and CDR2 YFSETQ. CDR3: CASSLVRGGHAGANVLTF. The CDR3 DNA reads as TGCGCCAGCAGCTTGGTACGAGGGGGCCATGCTGGGGCCAACGTCCTGACTTTC.

This clonotype has ten or more counts. V is TRBV12-3 or TRBV12-4 and J is TRBJ2-3, with 9 bases matching TRBD2. This CDR3 contains 15 residues. The V gene end was trimmed by 2 bases and the J gene end by 2 bases; junction bases not matched to a gene: 2. The CDR3 coding sequence is TGTGCCAGCAGTTTACTAGCGGGGATCACAGATACGCAGTATTTT. As protein: CASSLLAGITDTQYF.

This clonotype was recorded a few times. V is TRBV2 and J is TRBJ2-3; maybe TRBD1 (6 bases). The CDR3 totals 13 residues. Trimming took off 2 bases at V and 14 bases at J, with 17 bases between the two ends. Germline-derived CDR1 and CDR2 are SNHLY and FYNNEI. The CDR3 region is CASSEQGTLRTYF. DNA of the CDR3: TGTGCCAGCAGTGAACAGGGGACACTCAGGACGTATTTT.

The chain recombines TRBV7-6 with TRBJ2-6; 7 bases match TRBD2. Germline trimming cut 2 bases from V and 2 bases from J; bases unmatched to any gene: 9. CDR3 size: 18 residues. Germline CDR1 is SGHVS and CDR2 is FNYEAQ. For the CDR3, the DNA is TGTGCCAGCAGCTTATCGCTTGTCGCGGGGGCTGGGGCCAACGTCCTGACTTTC. Translated: CASSLSLVAGAGANVLTF.

V is TRBV6-5 and J is TRBJ2-7; D unresolved. Germline CDR1 reads MNHEY; CDR2 reads SVGAGI. V lost 2 bases and J lost 6, with 14 bases in between. The CDR3 runs to 14 residues. CDR3 bases: TGTGCCAGCAGTTACGGGCAGGAATCGAGCGAGCAGTACTTC. Its protein is CASSYGQESSEQYF.

The chain is built from TRBV5-4 and TRBJ2-5; TRBD2 is a possible D gene (5 bases). This CDR3 is 13 amino acids long. Trimming removed 5 bases at V and 2 bases at J, with 10 bases between. Germline values: CDR1 SGHNT, CDR2 YYREEE (reference sequence). The CDR3 nucleotides are TGTGCCAGCAGACCAGGACTGCAAGAGACCCAGTACTTC. Its translation: CASRPGLQETQYF.

This clonotype was seen a few times. The chain recombines TRBV7-2 with TRBJ2-6; 11 bases agree with TRBD1. After removal of 4 bases from V and 4 bases from J, the junction contained 3 bases not matched to a gene. The germline V gene has CDR1 SGHTA and CDR2 FQGNSA. The CDR3 sequence is 16 residues long. This CDR3 reads CASSSGQGVGANVLTF. The CDR3 bases are TGTGCCAGCAGCTCGGGACAGGGGGTCGGGGCCAACGTCCTGACTTTC.

This clonotype was seen once. The chain employs TRBV19 and TRBJ1-5, with D uncertain. V was shortened by 2 bases and J by 0 bases, with 8 bases between the two germline ends. Per germline, CDR1 LNHDA and CDR2 SQIVND (reference sequence). CDR3 length: 15 residues. The DNA of the CDR3 is TGTGCCAGTAGTATACCGGATTATAGCAATCAGCCCCAGCATTTT. Translating it yields CASSIPDYSNQPQHF. The whole variable domain, filled in from reference TRBV19 and TRBJ1-5, reads DGGITQSPKYLFRKEGQNVTLSCEQNLNHDAMYWYRQDPGQGLRLIYYSQIVNDFQKGDIAEGYSVSREKKESFPLTVTSAQKNPTAFYLCASSIPDYSNQPQHFGDGTRLSIL.